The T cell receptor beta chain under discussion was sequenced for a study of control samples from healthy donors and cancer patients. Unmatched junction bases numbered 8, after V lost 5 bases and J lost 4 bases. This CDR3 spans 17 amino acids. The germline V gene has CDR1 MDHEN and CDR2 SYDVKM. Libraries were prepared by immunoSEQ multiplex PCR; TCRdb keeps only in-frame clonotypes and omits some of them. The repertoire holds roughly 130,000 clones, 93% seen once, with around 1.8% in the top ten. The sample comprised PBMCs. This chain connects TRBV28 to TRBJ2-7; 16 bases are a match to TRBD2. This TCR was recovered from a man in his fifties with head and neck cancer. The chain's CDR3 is CASSPGLAGGLSYEQYF. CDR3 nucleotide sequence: TGTGCCAGCAGTCCGGGACTAGCGGGGGGGCTGTCTTACGAGCAGTACTTC.